The clone carrying this T cell receptor (beta chain) was counted many times. This entry is derived from a study of T cells after yellow fever vaccination. Each CDR3 protein gets one entry after TCRdb re-called the 5' RACE reads with MiXCR. Of 100,000 to 150,000 distinct CDR3 sequences detected, more than 6.5% appear once; the ten largest clones hold roughly 2.5%. This clonotype was obtained from a man aged 18 to 35 who received the YFV17D yellow fever vaccine. Sequences were derived from CD4+ T cells sorted from PBMCs, sampled less than 11 days after the first yellow fever vaccination.

The CDR3 coding sequence is TGTGCCAGCAGCGTCGGCGGGCTCACGAACACTGAAGCTTTCTTT. It specifies CASSVGGLTNTEAFF. This chain uses TRBV9 with TRBJ1-1; D gene uncertain. Germline V gene data show CDR1 as SGDLS and CDR2 as YYNGEE. CDR3 length: 15 amino acids. Trimming pared 2 bases from V and 1 base from J, leaving 12 bases between.